These 8 T cell receptor beta chains originate from one sample sequenced in a study of blood T cell repertoires in COVID-19. Repertoires were generated with immunoSEQ multiplex PCR, while TCRdb's copy carries only in-frame clones and drops some. Of a few hundred thousand clones listed, about four fifths are singletons. Sequencing input: PBMCs or T cells enriched from blood (not recorded which). These TCRs come from a woman between 50 and 59 years old who had recovered from COVID-19.

The chain recombines TRBV13 with TRBJ2-1; 7 positions agree with TRBD2. CDR1 and CDR2 from the germline V gene are PRHDT and FYEKMQ (reference sequence). This CDR3 spans 16 amino acids. V trimming: 1 base; J trimming: 5 bases; junction bases outside the gene matches: 8. CDR3 in amino acids: CASSLERGRVDNEQFF. The CDR3 region has the DNA TGTGCCAGCAGCTTAGAGCGGGGTAGGGTGGACAATGAGCAGTTCTTC.

This clone appeared a single time. The chain couples TRBV7-9 to TRBJ1-2, with TRBD1 as a possible D gene (5 bases). CDR1 and CDR2 (germline): SEHNR, FQNEAQ (reference sequence). V dropped 6 bases and J dropped 6 bases, with 11 bases sitting between them. The CDR3 totals 12 residues. CDR3 sequence: CASSGPGDGYTF. CDR3 nucleotide sequence: TGTGCCAGCAGTGGACCGGGGGATGGCTACACCTTC.

The V call is TRBV30, the J call TRBJ2-2; D is possibly TRBD1 (7 bases). This CDR3 region has 14 residues. Germline-derived CDR1 and CDR2 are GTSNPN and SVGIG (reference sequence). The V gene lost 4 bases and the J gene lost 6 bases, with 15 bases spanning the gap. CDR3 protein: CAWNRLGGPGELFF. CDR3 DNA sequence: TGTGCCTGGAATAGACTAGGGGGCCCCGGGGAGCTGTTTTTT.

This clone was seen only once. This chain links TRBV5-4 with TRBJ1-6; 7 bases are shared with TRBD1. V was clipped by 4 bases and J by 10 bases; unmatched bases: 11. This CDR3 contains 15 residues. Germline V lookup: CDR1 SGHNT, CDR2 YYREEE (reference sequence). The CDR3 loop reads CASSHDRAVRSPLHF. The CDR3 region has the DNA TGTGCCAGCAGCCACGACAGGGCGGTAAGGTCACCCCTCCACTTT.

This rearrangement joins TRBV30 to TRBJ1-4; no clear D gene. V was shortened by 0 bases and J by 4 bases, with 9 bases between the two germline ends. This CDR3 is 14 amino acids long. The germline V gene encodes CDR1 GTSNPN and CDR2 SVGIG (reference sequence). The CDR3: CAWSVDQVNEKLFF. The DNA of the CDR3 is TGTGCCTGGAGTGTCGATCAGGTTAATGAAAAACTGTTTTTT.

The chain is built from TRBV2 and TRBJ1-4; maybe TRBD1 (6 bases). The V gene's germline CDR1 is SNHLY and CDR2 FYNNEI. V gave up 3 bases and J gave up 0 bases, with 8 bases separating them. The CDR3 is 15 residues long. The chain's CDR3 is CASSDRGATNEKLFF. The DNA of the CDR3 is TGTGCCAGCAGTGACAGGGGTGCAACTAATGAAAAACTGTTTTTT.

This rearrangement joins TRBV5-6 to TRBJ2-3, with no clear D. The CDR3 runs to 11 residues. CDR1 SGHDT and CDR2 YYEEEE come from the germline V gene. Trimming pared 5 bases from V and 3 bases from J, leaving 4 bases between. CDR3: CASSYTDTQYF. Written as DNA, the CDR3 is TGTGCCAGCAGTTATACAGATACGCAGTATTTT.

V and J are TRBV6-2 or TRBV6-3 and TRBJ2-2; 7 bases match TRBD2. This CDR3 spans 15 amino acids. CDR1 is MNHEY, CDR2 SVGEGT, per germline. V dropped 6 bases and J dropped 4; count of bases not matched to a gene: 8. This CDR3 reads CASSNTGGITGELFF. The CDR3 DNA follows: TGTGCCAGCAGCAATACCGGGGGGATCACCGGGGAGCTGTTTTTT.